This TCR beta chain was sequenced during a study of cytomegalovirus exposure and HLA in healthy donors. Overall study findings and caveats: The study recorded about 150 TCR beta chains that were cytomegalovirus-associated. Later analysis associated a missense DCLRE1C variant with TCR beta V- and J-gene trimming.

PCR primers comprised 60 Vbeta and 13 Jbeta primers. Some clones are missing from TCRdb's copy, which holds only in-frame ones; the method was immunoSEQ multiplex PCR. The profile shows 150,000 to 200,000 clones, over 75% of them singletons. This CDR3 spans 16 amino acids. Germline loops: CDR1 SGDLS, CDR2 YYNGEE. The ends were cut back, 3 bases at V and 0 bases at J, with 13 bases in the middle. As to this clone: The antigen is unknown.

J is TRBJ1-3 and V is TRBV9, with D perhaps TRBD1 (5 bases). The TCR originated in a woman aged 25 to 39 in good health and CMV-seronegative. Sequencing input: PBMCs. Here the CDR3 reads CASSAGPQGSGNTIYF. The DNA of the CDR3 is TGTGCCAGCAGCGCGGGTCCCCAGGGCTCTGGAAACACCATATATTTT.